These 27 T cell receptor beta chains were sequenced from one sample in a study of cytomegalovirus exposure and HLA in healthy donors. Both 60 Vbeta primers and 13 Jbeta primers went into the PCR. Assay used: immunoSEQ multiplex PCR; TCRdb lists only in-frame clones, some missing. This table has about 110,000 clones, 82% appearing once. The sample consisted of PBMCs. Receptor source: a young man in good health and CMV-seropositive.

The rearrangement uses TRBV12-2 and TRBJ2-7; TRBD2, the D gene given by the table, was not confirmed from the DNA. TRBV12-2 is tagged as a pseudogene. The CDR3 has 14 residues. The chain's CDR3 is CASRLATGKYEQYF. The CDR3 region has the DNA TGTGCAAGTCGCTTAGCGACCGGGAAATACGAGCAGTACTTC.

CDR3 sequence: CASSRTGGNEKLFF. The CDR3 bases are TGCGCCAGCAGCCGAACAGGGGGTAATGAAAAACTGTTTTTT. The rearrangement links TRBV5-1 to TRBJ1-4; 8 nucleotides line up with TRBD1. The CDR3 runs 14 residues. Trimming removed 4 bases from V and 4 bases from J; junction bases left unmatched: 3. Germline V gene sequence: CDR1 SGHRS, CDR2 YFSETQ.

The CDR3: CASSDYYRGIQPQHF. In nucleotides, the CDR3 is TGTGCCAGCAGTGATTATTACAGGGGGATTCAGCCCCAGCATTTT. The chain uses TRBV6-1 and TRBJ1-5, with 8 bases lining up with TRBD1. Looked up from germline, CDR1 is MNHNS and CDR2 is SASEGT. With V trimmed by 3 bases and J by 6 bases, 7 bases remained unmatched. CDR3 length: 15 residues.

J is TRBJ1-3 and V is TRBV6-1; D perhaps matches TRBD1 (5 bases). Germline lookup yields CDR1 MNHNS and CDR2 SASEGT. V was trimmed by 5 bases and J by 0 bases, leaving 11 bases between them. The CDR3 loop spans 15 amino acids. CDR3 coding DNA: TGTGCCAGCAGTACGGACACCTCCTCTGGAAACACCATATATTTT. Translating gives CASSTDTSSGNTIYF.

V and J are TRBV5-1 and TRBJ2-3, with 7 nucleotides matching TRBD2. With 3 bases clipped from V and 1 base from J, the junction kept 8 bases outside the gene matches. This CDR3 region has 16 residues. Germline CDR1 and CDR2: SGHRS and YFSETQ. The CDR3 sequence: CASSSSGGDGTDTQYF. CDR3 sequence (DNA): TGCGCCAGCAGCTCAAGTGGGGGGGATGGCACAGATACGCAGTATTTT.

J is TRBJ1-1 and V is TRBV6-5, with D possibly TRBD1 on 5 matching bases. Trimming took off 0 bases at V and 4 bases at J, with 9 bases between the two ends. Germline V gives CDR1 MNHEY, CDR2 SVGAGI. The CDR3 has 14 amino acids. The CDR3 DNA follows: TGTGCCAGCAGTTACTCGGCCAGGGTCACTGAAGCTTTCTTT. Its protein product is CASSYSARVTEAFF.

The chain carries TRBV30 and TRBJ2-3, with 9 bases matching TRBD1. This CDR3 has 14 residues. CDR1 and CDR2 (germline): GTSNPN, SVGIG (reference sequence). Unmatched junction bases numbered 9, after V lost 0 bases and J lost 11 bases. CDR3 loop: CAWSVGTGSLGQYF. DNA of the CDR3: TGTGCCTGGAGTGTGGGGACAGGGTCTTTAGGGCAGTATTTT.

The genes are TRBV5-1 and TRBJ1-2; D gene uncertain. The CDR3 is 15 amino acids. V lost 0 bases, J lost 3 bases, and 12 bases lay in between. CDR1 SGHRS and CDR2 YFSETQ come from the germline V gene. Here the CDR3 reads CASSLDPGWDYGYTF. CDR3 nucleotide sequence: TGCGCCAGCAGCTTGGACCCGGGTTGGGACTATGGCTACACCTTC.

CDR3 residues: CASGLTGKNSPLHF. CDR3 sequence (DNA): TGTGCCAGCGGCTTGACAGGGAAGAATTCACCCCTCCACTTT. This sequence joins TRBV27 and TRBJ1-6; 7 bases agree with TRBD1. Germline CDR1 MNHEY, CDR2 SMNVEV (reference sequence). Unmatched junction bases numbered 8, after V lost 8 bases and J lost 7 bases. CDR3 length equals 14 residues.

This chain connects TRBV7-3 to TRBJ2-3; 9 bases map to TRBD2. This CDR3 comprises 17 residues. CDR1 is SGHTA and CDR2 is FQGTGA in the germline V gene. V shed 4 bases, J shed 5 bases, and the junction held 13 bases outside the gene matches. This chain's CDR3 is CASSSNDAGGPGDTQYF. The CDR3 region has the DNA TGTGCCAGCAGCTCGAACGACGCGGGGGGGCCGGGAGATACGCAGTATTTT. The full variable domain, in which reference TRBV7-3 and TRBJ2-3 provide the parts outside the CDR3, is GAGVSQTPSNKVTEKGKYVELRCDPISGHTALYWYRQSLGQGPEFLIYFQGTGAADDSGLPNDRFFAVRPEGSVSTLKIQRTERGDSAVYLCASSSNDAGGPGDTQYFGPGTRLTVL.

The chain links TRBV2 to TRBJ2-5; D possibly corresponds to TRBD2 (6 bases). Germline CDR1 and CDR2: SNHLY and FYNNEI. CDR3 length: 15 residues. Trimming stripped 0 bases from V and 4 bases from J, with 12 bases between. The CDR3 nucleotides are TGTGCCAGCAGTGAAGCGCTTCAGGGAGGAGAGACCCAGTACTTC. Translated: CASSEALQGGETQYF.

The V gene is TRBV29-1, the J gene TRBJ2-1; 10 bases are a match to TRBD1. The CDR3 covers 13 residues. V trimming: 3 bases; J trimming: 6 bases; junction bases outside the gene matches: 2. Per the germline V gene, CDR1 is SQVTM and CDR2 is ANQGSEA. The CDR3 sequence is CSVDDRGLNEQFF. Here the CDR3 DNA reads TGCAGCGTTGATGACAGGGGGCTCAATGAGCAGTTCTTC.

Only one count was recorded for this clone. This chain uses TRBV20-1 with TRBJ1-3; D uncertain. V was pared by 6 bases and J by 0 bases, with 3 bases between. This CDR3 is built from 11 residues. Germline CDR1 is DFQATT and CDR2 is SNEGSKA (reference sequence). The CDR3: CSAYSGNTIYF. CDR3 DNA sequence: TGCAGTGCCTACTCTGGAAACACCATATATTTT.

The chain uses TRBV2 and TRBJ2-7, with 7 bases that match TRBD2. Trimming cost V 11 bases and J 7 bases; bases outside gene matches: 11. The CDR3 totals 12 residues. The germline CDR1 and CDR2 sequences are SNHLY and FYNNEI. CDR3 protein: CAGEAGVKEQYF. CDR3 DNA: TGTGCCGGCGAGGCGGGGGTAAAAGAGCAGTACTTC. Based on the CDR3 plus reference TRBV2 and TRBJ2-7, the full variable domain is EPEVTQTPSHQVTQMGQEVILRCVPISNHLYFYWYRQILGQKVEFLVSFYNNEISEKSEIFDDQFSVERPDGSNFTLKIRSTKLEDSAMYFCAGEAGVKEQYFGPGTRLTVT.

This clone is a singleton in its sample. V usage is TRBV2 and J usage is TRBJ1-6; D is perhaps TRBD1 (5 bases). Germline-derived CDR1 and CDR2 are SNHLY and FYNNEI. The CDR3 covers 12 residues. The V and J ends lost 6 bases and 9 bases respectively, with 9 bases between them. CDR3 coding DNA: TGTGCCAGCAGCGGGACTAGTTCACCCCTCCACTTT. This gives the protein CASSGTSSPLHF.

This chain joins TRBV2 and TRBJ2-3, with 10 bases identical to TRBD1. The germline gives CDR1 SNHLY, CDR2 FYNNEI. The CDR3 spans 16 residues. After removal of 7 bases from V and 2 bases from J, the junction contained 9 bases not matched to a gene. The DNA of the CDR3 is TGTGCCAGCAAAACCGGGACAGGGGTTTACACAGATACGCAGTATTTT. Translation: CASKTGTGVYTDTQYF. The variable domain in full, completed from reference TRBV2 and TRBJ2-3, reads EPEVTQTPSHQVTQMGQEVILRCVPISNHLYFYWYRQILGQKVEFLVSFYNNEISEKSEIFDDQFSVERPDGSNFTLKIRSTKLEDSAMYFCASKTGTGVYTDTQYFGPGTRLTVL.

This rearrangement joins TRBV9 to TRBJ1-1, with 9 bases identical to TRBD1. CDR3 length equals 15 residues. Trimming removed 3 bases from V and 6 bases from J; junction bases left unmatched: 9. CDR1 and CDR2 (germline): SGDLS, YYNGEE. In nucleotides, the CDR3 is TGTGCCAGCAGCGGATCACAGGGGGCCTGGTCTGAAGCTTTCTTT. Its protein product is CASSGSQGAWSEAFF.

This chain connects TRBV7-9 to TRBJ1-4; maybe TRBD1 (5 bases). CDR3 length equals 14 residues. The germline gives CDR1 SEHNR, CDR2 FQNEAQ (reference sequence). The ends were cut back, 6 bases at V and 6 bases at J, with 14 bases in the middle. CDR3 amino acids: CASSPQAGYEKLFF. Written as DNA, the CDR3 is TGTGCCAGCAGTCCCCAGGCAGGGTATGAAAAACTGTTTTTT.

The chain recombines TRBV6-1 with TRBJ1-2, with D uncertain. Per germline, CDR1 MNHNS and CDR2 SASEGT. V lost 6 bases, J lost 1 base, and 6 bases lay in between. The length of the CDR3 is 12 residues. In DNA, the CDR3 is TGTGCCAGCAGCCGGAGTAACTATGGCTACACCTTC. As protein: CASSRSNYGYTF.

This chain links TRBV6-5 with TRBJ1-3; D unresolved. Trimming took 7 bases from V and 2 from J, leaving 6 bases between them. In germline, CDR1 is MNHEY, CDR2 SVGAGI. This CDR3 is 12 amino acids long. The CDR3 coding sequence is TGTGCCAGCACGGGAGCTGGAAACACCATATATTTT. It specifies CASTGAGNTIYF.

The rearrangement joins TRBV19 to TRBJ2-2; 9 bases align to TRBD1. The V gene's germline CDR1 is LNHDA and CDR2 SQIVND (reference sequence). This CDR3 has 15 residues. Trimming removed 5 bases from V and 6 bases from J; junction bases left unmatched: 7. The CDR3 DNA sequence: TGTGCCAGTAGTTTGGACAGGGGCGTCGCCGGGGAGCTGTTTTTT. Its translation is CASSLDRGVAGELFF. Drawing the rest from reference TRBV19 and TRBJ2-2, the complete variable domain is DGGITQSPKYLFRKEGQNVTLSCEQNLNHDAMYWYRQDPGQGLRLIYYSQIVNDFQKGDIAEGYSVSREKKESFPLTVTSAQKNPTAFYLCASSLDRGVAGELFFGEGSRLTVL.

V and J are TRBV7-9 and TRBJ1-2; no clear D gene. The germline V and J ends were trimmed by 5 bases and 8 bases, with 15 bases remaining between them. Germline values: CDR1 SEHNR, CDR2 FQNEAQ (reference sequence). CDR3 length: 13 residues. CDR3 loop: CASSPGLPGGYTF. In DNA, the CDR3 is TGTGCCAGCAGCCCCGGATTGCCCGGGGGCTACACCTTC.

The V call is TRBV6-5, the J call TRBJ1-1; D not resolved. Trimming took off 6 bases at V and 2 bases at J, with 16 bases between the two ends. CDR1 and CDR2 (germline): MNHEY, SVGAGI. The CDR3 contains 15 residues. CDR3 sequence reads: CASRGPTGGNTEAFF. The CDR3 coding sequence is TGTGCCAGCAGAGGTCCAACCGGAGGAAACACTGAAGCTTTCTTT.

The chain joins TRBV7-2 to TRBJ1-2; D might be TRBD1 (5 bases). This CDR3 is 13 amino acids long. CDR1 and CDR2 from the germline V gene are SGHTA and FQGNSA. The V gene lost 1 base and the J gene lost 3 bases, with 6 bases spanning the gap. CDR3 DNA: TGTGCCAGCAGCTTAGAGGGGTACTATGGCTACACCTTC. As protein: CASSLEGYYGYTF.

The table lists this clone with a few counts. This chain connects TRBV19 to TRBJ2-3; 7 bases are shared with TRBD1. Germline V gene lookup returns CDR1 LNHDA and CDR2 SQIVND (reference sequence). The CDR3 consists of 17 residues. Losses at the gene ends were 8 bases for V and 3 bases for J; bases not matched to a gene: 17. The CDR3 reads CASRKLNIGRGTDTQYF. The CDR3 coding sequence is TGTGCCAGTCGAAAGCTTAACATAGGCAGGGGGACAGATACGCAGTATTTT. The entire variable domain, with the rest obtained from reference TRBV19 and TRBJ2-3, is as follows: DGGITQSPKYLFRKEGQNVTLSCEQNLNHDAMYWYRQDPGQGLRLIYYSQIVNDFQKGDIAEGYSVSREKKESFPLTVTSAQKNPTAFYLCASRKLNIGRGTDTQYFGPGTRLTVL.

V is TRBV6-4 and J is TRBJ2-3, with D tentatively TRBD2 (6 bases). The CDR3 contains 16 residues. Germline CDR1 reads MRHNA; CDR2 reads SNTAGT. V dropped 3 bases and J dropped 0 bases, with 13 bases sitting between them. The CDR3 sequence: CASSERPGGSTDTQYF. In nucleotides, the CDR3 is TGTGCCAGCAGTGAGCGTCCCGGGGGTAGCACAGATACGCAGTATTTT.

This chain joins TRBV28 and TRBJ2-1, with TRBD2 matching 8 bases. Trimming at V came to 3 bases and at J to 12 bases, leaving 7 bases not matched to a gene. Germline-derived CDR1 and CDR2 are MDHEN and SYDVKM. The CDR3 sequence is 13 residues long. Here the CDR3 reads CASSFLSGEGQFF. The CDR3, as DNA: TGTGCCAGCAGTTTCCTTAGCGGGGAGGGGCAGTTCTTC.